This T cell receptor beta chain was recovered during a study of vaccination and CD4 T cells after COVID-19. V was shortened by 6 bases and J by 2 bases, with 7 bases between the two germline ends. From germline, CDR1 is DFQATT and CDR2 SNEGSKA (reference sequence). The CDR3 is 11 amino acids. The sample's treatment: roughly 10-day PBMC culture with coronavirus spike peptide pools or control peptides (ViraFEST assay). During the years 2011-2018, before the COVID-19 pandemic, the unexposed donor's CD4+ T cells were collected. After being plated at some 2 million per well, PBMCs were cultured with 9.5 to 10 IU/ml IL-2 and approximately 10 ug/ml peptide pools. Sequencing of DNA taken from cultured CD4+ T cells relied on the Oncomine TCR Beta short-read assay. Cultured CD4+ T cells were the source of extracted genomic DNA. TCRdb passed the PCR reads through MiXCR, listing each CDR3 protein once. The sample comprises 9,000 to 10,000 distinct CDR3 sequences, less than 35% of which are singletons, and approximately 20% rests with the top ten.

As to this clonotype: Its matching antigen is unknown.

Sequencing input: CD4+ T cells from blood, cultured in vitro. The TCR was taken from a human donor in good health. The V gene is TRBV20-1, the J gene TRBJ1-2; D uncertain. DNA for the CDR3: TGCAGTGCCCAAGCCAACTATGGCTACACCTTC. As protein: CSAQANYGYTF.